A selection of T cell receptor beta chains follows, all from one sample in a study of Ad26.COV2.S vaccination and SARS-CoV-2 variants. Here immunoSEQ multiplex PCR was the method, and the copy in TCRdb shows in-frame clones only, minus some. This repertoire shows under 250,000 clones, around nine tenths found once; its top ten account for about 2.8%. This sample comprised peripheral blood, obtained in a trial of Ad26.COV2.S vaccine versus placebo. These receptors all stem from a person between 18 and 65 years old who received the Ad26.COV2.S COVID-19 vaccine or a placebo. Each CDR3 is given with its conserved first and last residue. Each record gives: clone size, D gene, J gene, V gene, CDR3 protein, CDR3 DNA. D genes are given only for firm matches. Not all rows give a size; the values are once, few, many and, for expanded clones, a class.

>NA|NA|TRBJ2-3|TRBV6-5
CASSWGVGDGTDTQYF
TGTGCCAGCAGTTGGGGGGTCGGTGATGGTACCGATACGCAGTATTTT
>NA|NA|TRBJ1-1|TRBV28
CASSLGLGGKLAEAFF
TGTGCCAGCAGTTTAGGGTTGGGAGGGAAGCTGGCTGAAGCTTTCTTT
>NA|NA|TRBJ1-5|TRBV4-1
CASSQDTGTPNQPQHF
TGCGCCAGCAGCCAGGATACCGGGACACCGAATCAGCCCCAGCATTTT
>once|NA|TRBJ1-3|TRBV4-2
CASSQVGAGTIYF
TGTGCCAGCAGCCAAGTAGGCGCAGGGACCATATATTTT
>NA|NA|TRBJ2-7|TRBV6-5
CASAKPGTYEQYF
TGTGCCAGCGCCAAGCCGGGAACCTACGAGCAGTACTTC
>NA|TRBD1|TRBJ2-2|TRBV5-4
CASSSPGQGNTGELFF
TGTGCCAGCAGCTCCCCGGGACAGGGGAACACCGGGGAGCTGTTTTTT
>NA|NA|TRBJ1-4|TRBV5-4
CASSLGGVGNEKLFF
TGTGCCAGCAGCTTGGGCGGAGTCGGTAATGAAAAACTGTTTTTT
>NA|NA|TRBJ2-2|TRBV2
CASSDFKWGPTGELFF
TGTGCCAGCAGTGATTTTAAATGGGGGCCCACCGGGGAGCTGTTTTTT
>NA|NA|TRBJ1-2|TRBV7-9
CASSAAYFYGYTF
TGTGCCAGCAGCGCGGCATACTTCTATGGCTACACCTTC
>NA|NA|TRBJ2-5|TRBV7-9
CASSGKPTSAKETQYF
TGTGCCAGCAGCGGTAAACCGACTAGTGCTAAAGAGACCCAGTACTTC
>NA|NA|TRBJ1-3|TRBV27
CASSLTAGNTIYF
TGTGCCAGCAGTTTGACAGCTGGAAACACCATATATTTT
>NA|NA|TRBJ1-1|TRBV3-1/TRBV3-2
CASSQRTDEAFF
TGTGCCAGCAGCCAAAGGACAGATGAAGCTTTCTTT
>NA|TRBD1|TRBJ1-2|TRBV7-2
CASGRTGSNYGYTF
TGTGCCAGCGGCCGGACAGGGTCAAACTATGGCTACACCTTC
>NA|NA|TRBJ1-6|TRBV9
CASGGGHNSPLHF
TGTGCCAGTGGGGGAGGGCATAATTCACCCCTCCACTTT
>NA|TRBD2|TRBJ2-1|TRBV7-6
CASSPGLAAYNEQFF
TGTGCCAGCAGCCCGGGACTAGCGGCTTACAATGAGCAGTTCTTC
>NA|TRBD2|TRBJ2-1|TRBV9
CASSMREGGLDNEQFF
TGTGCCAGCAGCATGCGGGAGGGTGGCCTTGACAATGAGCAGTTCTTC
>once|TRBD1|TRBJ1-1|TRBV4-1
CASTYAIDRVKNTEAFF
TGCGCCAGCACATATGCTATCGACAGGGTGAAAAACACTGAAGCTTTCTTT
>NA|NA|TRBJ1-1|TRBV5-6
CASRPGGGRGNTEAFF
TGTGCCAGCAGGCCCGGTGGGGGCCGAGGGAACACTGAAGCTTTCTTT
>NA|NA|TRBJ1-2|TRBV11-2
CASSPRGGDNYGYTF
TGTGCCAGCAGCCCTAGAGGAGGGGACAACTATGGCTACACCTTC
>NA|TRBD2|TRBJ2-7|TRBV18
CASSSRDYPYEQYF
TGTGCCAGCTCATCCCGGGACTACCCCTACGAGCAGTACTTC
>few|NA|TRBJ1-1|TRBV7-3
CASSLSQGWGTEAFF
TGTGCCAGCAGCTTAAGTCAGGGTTGGGGCACTGAAGCTTTCTTT
>once|NA|TRBJ1-1|TRBV14
CASSPLSYTEAFF
TGTGCCAGCAGCCCTCTGTCCTACACTGAAGCTTTCTTT
>NA|TRBD1|TRBJ1-2|TRBV4-3
CASSQVRTGNYGYTF
TGCGCCAGCAGCCAAGTGCGGACAGGGAACTATGGCTACACCTTC
>NA|TRBD2|TRBJ2-6|TRBV7-2
CASSLVGLAASGANVLTF
TGTGCCAGCAGCTTAGTAGGACTAGCGGCCTCTGGGGCCAACGTCCTGACTTTC
>NA|NA|TRBJ2-7|TRBV28
CASRISRANYEQYF
TGTGCCAGCAGAATTTCCAGGGCGAACTACGAGCAGTACTTC